The 30 T cell receptor beta chains below come from one sample, sequenced in a study of OX40 agonist ivuxolimab in advanced cancers. Sequencing was performed with immunoSEQ multiplex PCR; in TCRdb, only in-frame clones are kept and a portion is missing. This sample has under 80,000 clones, with around 87% found just once. Source: CD4+ or CD8+ T cells sorted from blood, taken in a trial of the OX40 agonist ivuxolimab. These receptors were collected from an adult with an advanced solid tumor such as melanoma, head and neck, liver or kidney cancer.

The chain carries TRBV19 and TRBJ1-2; tentative D call: TRBD1 (6 bases). V shed 4 bases and J shed 4 bases, with 16 bases lying between them. CDR3 length: 15 residues. The germline gives CDR1 LNHDA, CDR2 SQIVND (reference sequence). The CDR3 sequence: CASSTTRDTPYGYTF. CDR3 coding DNA: TGTGCCAGTAGTACGACCCGGGACACTCCCTATGGCTACACCTTC.

The J gene is TRBJ2-1, the V gene TRBV27; TRBD1 aligns across 10 bases. V lost 5 bases and J lost 9; bases outside the gene matches: 7. The germline gives CDR1 MNHEY, CDR2 SMNVEV (reference sequence). CDR3 size: 14 residues. CDR3 sequence reads: CASSRGQGTGEQFF. The CDR3 DNA reads as TGTGCCAGCAGTAGGGGACAGGGGACAGGTGAGCAGTTCTTC.

CDR3: CASRVPGSHDEQFF. CDR3 nucleotides: TGTGCCAGCAGAGTACCGGGGAGCCACGATGAGCAGTTCTTC. This sequence joins TRBV6-1 and TRBJ2-1; a possible D gene is TRBD2 (5 bases). V was trimmed by 6 bases and J by 8 bases, leaving 17 bases between them. Per the germline V gene, CDR1 is MNHNS and CDR2 is SASEGT. This CDR3 spans 14 amino acids.

The chain has TRBV6-1 and TRBJ1-2; TRBD1 is a possible D gene (5 bases). Germline CDR1 is MNHNS and CDR2 is SASEGT. Trimming stripped 6 bases from V and 2 bases from J, with 13 bases between. This CDR3 comprises 14 residues. Here the CDR3 DNA reads TGTGCCAGCAGCGGAGGGGTCGGGAACTATGGCTACACCTTC. Its translation is CASSGGVGNYGYTF.

The chain combines TRBV7-9 with TRBJ2-7; D gene uncertain. V was pared by 1 base and J by 1 base, with 5 bases between. Germline V gene lookup returns CDR1 SEHNR and CDR2 FQNEAQ (reference sequence). This CDR3 has 13 residues. In DNA, the CDR3 is TGTGCCAGCAGCTTAGATCCATCCTACGAGCAGTACTTC. Its protein product is CASSLDPSYEQYF.

This clone has only a few counts. The rearrangement uses TRBV6-5 and TRBJ2-7, with 11 bases identical to TRBD2. The CDR3 is 16 amino acids. Germline V gene sequence: CDR1 MNHEY, CDR2 SVGAGI. After removal of 0 bases from V and 3 bases from J, the junction contained 4 bases not matched to a gene. The CDR3 reads CASSYSLAGGNYEQYF. DNA for the CDR3: TGTGCCAGCAGTTACTCCCTAGCGGGAGGAAACTACGAGCAGTACTTC.

This clone was seen just once. V usage is TRBV19 and J usage is TRBJ2-5; the D call may be TRBD1 or TRBD2 (5 bases each). With 1 base removed from V and 0 bases from J, the gap between germline ends came to 9 bases. This CDR3 is built from 15 residues. In germline, CDR1 is LNHDA, CDR2 SQIVND (reference sequence). CDR3 residues: CASSIGGDYQETQYF. CDR3 nucleotide sequence: TGTGCCAGTAGTATAGGAGGGGATTACCAAGAGACCCAGTACTTC.

The chain is built from TRBV2 and TRBJ1-4; D is ambiguous. The CDR3 has 13 residues. The V end lost 5 bases, the J end lost 0 bases, and 4 bases lay between the germline ends. Germline values: CDR1 SNHLY, CDR2 FYNNEI. CDR3 nucleotides: TGTGCCAGCAGTCTTACAACTAATGAAAAACTGTTTTTT. Encoded protein: CASSLTTNEKLFF.

This chain's CDR3 is CASSLVRGDTEAFF. CDR3 in DNA: TGCGCCAGCAGCTTGGTTAGGGGAGACACTGAAGCTTTCTTT. The chain carries TRBV5-1 and TRBJ1-1, with TRBD1 as a possible D gene (5 bases). Deletions cut 0 bases from V and 3 bases from J, with 9 bases between. Germline V gene sequence: CDR1 SGHRS, CDR2 YFSETQ. The CDR3 loop spans 14 amino acids.

The gene calls are TRBV2 and TRBJ1-2, with D possibly being TRBD1 (5 bases). This CDR3 comprises 13 residues. V dropped 6 bases and J dropped 8 bases, with 16 bases sitting between them. Germline V gene sequence: CDR1 SNHLY, CDR2 FYNNEI. The CDR3 region is CASRGDLRGGYTF. The CDR3 coding sequence is TGTGCCAGCAGGGGGGACCTACGGGGAGGCTACACCTTC.

The chain is built from TRBV11-2 and TRBJ2-3; 11 positions match TRBD2. The V gene end was trimmed by 8 bases and the J gene end by 3 bases; junction bases not matched to a gene: 7. The CDR3 totals 15 residues. CDR1 and CDR2 (germline): SGHAT, FQNNGV. CDR3 sequence reads: CASGNSGRGTDTQYF. In DNA form, the CDR3 reads TGTGCCAGCGGCAATAGCGGGAGGGGAACAGATACGCAGTATTTT.

The genes are TRBV4-2 and TRBJ1-6; D is ambiguous. The germline V gene encodes CDR1 LGHNA and CDR2 YNFKEQ. This CDR3 contains 14 residues. Trimming removed 0 bases at V and 11 bases at J, with 11 bases between. In DNA, the CDR3 is TGTGCCAGCAGCCAAGACTCGAGGGCTACACCCCTCCACTTT. This sequence encodes CASSQDSRATPLHF.

The genes are TRBV5-4 and TRBJ2-5, with D possibly being TRBD2 (6 bases). The CDR3 is made up of 16 amino acids. CDR1 is SGHNT and CDR2 is YYREEE in the germline V gene (reference sequence). V lost 4 bases to trimming and J lost 0 bases, with 16 bases between them. The CDR3 spells CASSPWDRGNQETQYF. DNA for the CDR3: TGTGCCAGCAGCCCCTGGGATCGGGGGAACCAAGAGACCCAGTACTTC.

This chain uses TRBV9 with TRBJ2-7; D uncertain. This CDR3 has 14 amino acids. Germline CDR1 reads SGDLS; CDR2 reads YYNGEE. V lost 0 bases and J lost 2, with 9 bases in between. CDR3 in amino acids: CASSVDRPPYEQYF. The DNA for the CDR3 is TGTGCCAGCAGCGTAGATCGACCTCCCTACGAGCAGTACTTC.

J is TRBJ2-3 and V is TRBV25-1, with TRBD2 matching 7 bases. The germline V gene encodes CDR1 MGHDK and CDR2 SYGVNS. CDR3 length: 15 amino acids. J lost 0 bases, V lost 4 bases, and 4 bases had no gene match. The CDR3 DNA follows: TGTGCCAGCAGTGGTTCGGGGGGAAGCACAGATACGCAGTATTTT. This encodes CASSGSGGSTDTQYF.

For the CDR3, the DNA is TGCGCCAGCAGTGAGGTCCGGGCGGGACACTACGAGCAGTACTTC. Protein sequence: CASSEVRAGHYEQYF. The rearrangement uses TRBV10-1 and TRBJ2-7; D might be TRBD1 or TRBD2, each matching 6 bases. Trimming left V 2 bases short and J 3 bases short, with 14 bases between. CDR1 and CDR2 (germline): WNHNN, SYGVQD (reference sequence). The CDR3 is made up of 15 amino acids.

This chain links TRBV6-6 with TRBJ2-3; TRBD1 aligns across 8 bases. Germline CDR1 and CDR2: MNHNY and SVGAGI (reference sequence). Trimming cost V 6 bases and J 3 bases; bases outside gene matches: 8. The CDR3 totals 15 residues. CDR3 DNA sequence: TGTGCCAGCAGCCCTGGACAGGGAATAACAGATACGCAGTATTTT. Residues: CASSPGQGITDTQYF.

Only one count was recorded for this clone. This chain connects TRBV28 to TRBJ2-2; TRBD1 might be the D (6 bases). Germline V lookup: CDR1 MDHEN, CDR2 SYDVKM. This CDR3 is built from 14 residues. Trimming took 8 bases from V and 3 from J, leaving 13 bases between them. CDR3 sequence reads: CASLRDTYTGELFF. In DNA form, the CDR3 reads TGTGCCAGCCTCCGGGACACTTACACCGGGGAGCTGTTTTTT.

This chain connects TRBV5-5 to TRBJ2-3; D unclear. Trimming removed 1 base from V and 3 bases from J, with 6 bases in between. CDR1 is SGHKS and CDR2 is YYEKEE in the germline V gene (reference sequence). The CDR3 contains 13 residues. As DNA, the CDR3 is TGTGCCAGCAGCTTGTCCTTGACAGATACGCAGTATTTT. Translation gives CASSLSLTDTQYF.

The chain is built from TRBV7-8 and TRBJ2-7; 14 nucleotides agree with TRBD2. This CDR3 comprises 17 residues. Germline CDR1 and CDR2: SGHVS and FQNEAQ. Losses at the gene ends were 1 base for V and 4 bases for J; bases not matched to a gene: 6. CDR3 loop: CASSLGLAGGPSYEQYF. As DNA, the CDR3 is TGTGCCAGCAGCTTAGGACTAGCGGGAGGGCCTTCGTACGAGCAGTACTTC.

This clone has a single count. The V call is TRBV7-2, the J call TRBJ1-3; a possible D gene is TRBD1 (5 bases). Between the trimmed V and J ends, which lost 4 bases and 3 bases, there was a span of 13 bases. The CDR3 has 15 residues. Germline assignment: CDR1 SGHTA and CDR2 FQGNSA. Written as DNA, the CDR3 is TGTGCCAGCAGCTCAGGGAGGAGCGGTGGAAACACCATATATTTT. As protein: CASSSGRSGGNTIYF.

The CDR3 nucleotides are TGTGCCAGCAGCTTATCGGCTAGCGGGAGTCAAGAGCAGTACTTC. It yields the protein CASSLSASGSQEQYF. The chain uses TRBV11-3 and TRBJ2-7; 10 bases map to TRBD2. CDR3 length: 15 amino acids. CDR1 and CDR2 (germline): SGHNT, YENEEA. With V trimmed by 2 bases and J by 7 bases, 8 bases remained unmatched.

As for this clone: At one end the junction does not follow the germline gene, possibly because of a read error. This chain uses TRBV7-9 with TRBJ2-1; 8 bases fit TRBD1. In germline, CDR1 is SEHNR, CDR2 FQNEAQ (reference sequence). The CDR3 length is 14 residues. CDR3 DNA sequence: TGTGCCAGCAGCCCAAGGTGGGGTACAGGGGGAAGGGTCTTC. Translated: CASSPRWGTGGRVF. Looking up the rest from reference TRBV7-9 and TRBJ2-1 gives the full variable domain: DTGVSQNPRHKITKRGQNVTFRCDPISEHNRLYWYRQTLGQGPEFLTYFQNEAQLEKSRLLSDRFSAERPKGSFSTLEIQRTEQGDSAMYLCASSPRWGTGGRVFGPGTRLTVL.

This chain connects TRBV19 to TRBJ2-1; 7 bases align to TRBD1. The CDR3 spans 15 residues. The junction had 15 bases not matched to a gene; V was cut back by 9 bases and J by 7 bases. Germline assignment: CDR1 LNHDA and CDR2 SQIVND (reference sequence). DNA of the CDR3: TGTGCCAGCGCCCCCGGAGACAGGGTTGTTAATGAGCAGTTCTTC. It codes for CASAPGDRVVNEQFF. The full variable domain, with the rest looked up from reference TRBV19 and TRBJ2-1, is DGGITQSPKYLFRKEGQNVTLSCEQNLNHDAMYWYRQDPGQGLRLIYYSQIVNDFQKGDIAEGYSVSREKKESFPLTVTSAQKNPTAFYLCASAPGDRVVNEQFFGPGTRLTVL.

This chain links TRBV30 with TRBJ1-1; TRBD1 agrees at 7 bases. The CDR3 contains 14 residues. Unmatched junction bases numbered 9, after V lost 3 bases and J lost 5 bases. CDR1 is GTSNPN, CDR2 SVGIG, per germline (reference sequence). The CDR3 is CAWRFKGARTEAFF. The CDR3 coding sequence is TGTGCCTGGAGGTTTAAGGGGGCGAGGACTGAAGCTTTCTTT.

This chain joins TRBV13 and TRBJ2-5, with 7 bases fitting TRBD1. V shed 2 bases and J 4 bases; nucleotides not matched to a gene: 10. Per germline, CDR1 PRHDT and CDR2 FYEKMQ (reference sequence). CDR3 length: 16 amino acids. The CDR3 protein is CASSLLRQGRGETQYF. CDR3 DNA: TGTGCCAGCAGCTTACTAAGACAGGGAAGAGGAGAGACCCAGTACTTC.

The chain combines TRBV7-3 with TRBJ2-7; D may correspond to TRBD1 or TRBD2 (5 bases each). Germline CDR1 SGHTA, CDR2 FQGTGA. The CDR3 runs to 13 residues. V shed 7 bases and J shed 2 bases, with 12 bases lying between them. CDR3 sequence reads: CASNPGRTYEQYF. The DNA for the CDR3 is TGTGCCAGCAACCCGGGACGCACCTACGAGCAGTACTTC.

The chain has TRBV28 and TRBJ1-5, with TRBD1 as a possible D gene (5 bases). The CDR3 extends over 15 amino acids. Germline CDR1 reads MDHEN; CDR2 reads SYDVKM. Trimming took off 2 bases at V and 4 bases at J, with 12 bases between the two ends. For the CDR3, the DNA is TGTGCCAGCAGTTTAAGAGGGACTCTTAATCAGCCCCAGCATTTT. It specifies CASSLRGTLNQPQHF.

The genes are TRBV19 and TRBJ1-6; tentative D call: TRBD1 (6 bases). The CDR3 extends over 16 amino acids. V was trimmed by 4 bases and J by 8 bases, leaving 18 bases between them. Per the germline V gene, CDR1 is LNHDA and CDR2 is SQIVND (reference sequence). The CDR3 spells CASSTKQGLHDSPLHF. The CDR3 nucleotides are TGTGCCAGTAGTACTAAACAGGGCCTGCACGATTCACCCCTCCACTTT.

The rearrangement uses TRBV12-5 and TRBJ1-1; D might be TRBD1 (5 bases). This CDR3 region has 12 residues. V lost 6 bases to trimming and J lost 10 bases, with 15 bases between them. Germline CDR1 LGHNT, CDR2 FRNRAP. In nucleotides, the CDR3 is TGTGCTAGTGGGAATAGGAGGGGCAGAGCTTTCTTT. It yields the protein CASGNRRGRAFF.